This T cell receptor beta chain was sequenced for a study of Ad26.COV2.S vaccination and SARS-CoV-2 variants. Whole-study context: In the study, Ad26.COV2.S was injected intramuscularly once, or twice 56 days apart. Whole-study findings and limits: After vaccination, substantial breadth of spike-specific CD8+ and CD4+ responses was reported.

Remarks on this clone: The antigen is undetermined.

TCRdb keeps only in-frame clones here, not all; method: immunoSEQ multiplex PCR. The sample has 440,000 or so clones; around 92% are singletons. Documented treatment: 19 received Ad26.COV2.S at low or high dose, single or two shots; roughly 5 received placebo; per-sample allocation not given. At day 63 after the first vaccine or placebo injection, samples were drawn. The CDR3 spans 17 residues. Trimming shortened V by 0 bases and J by 2 bases, and 17 bases separated the two germline ends. CDR1 and CDR2 from the germline V gene are MNHNS and SASEGT. J is TRBJ2-7 and V is TRBV6-1, with a tentative D call TRBD2 (5 bases). The specimen was peripheral blood, collected in a trial of Ad26.COV2.S vaccine versus placebo. This sequence was found in a person aged 18-65 years who received the Ad26.COV2.S COVID-19 vaccine or a placebo. The CDR3 DNA reads TGTGCCAGCAGTGAAGCGCTTCCGGGGTACGGCGCCTACGAGCAGTACTTC. Its protein is CASSEALPGYGAYEQYF.